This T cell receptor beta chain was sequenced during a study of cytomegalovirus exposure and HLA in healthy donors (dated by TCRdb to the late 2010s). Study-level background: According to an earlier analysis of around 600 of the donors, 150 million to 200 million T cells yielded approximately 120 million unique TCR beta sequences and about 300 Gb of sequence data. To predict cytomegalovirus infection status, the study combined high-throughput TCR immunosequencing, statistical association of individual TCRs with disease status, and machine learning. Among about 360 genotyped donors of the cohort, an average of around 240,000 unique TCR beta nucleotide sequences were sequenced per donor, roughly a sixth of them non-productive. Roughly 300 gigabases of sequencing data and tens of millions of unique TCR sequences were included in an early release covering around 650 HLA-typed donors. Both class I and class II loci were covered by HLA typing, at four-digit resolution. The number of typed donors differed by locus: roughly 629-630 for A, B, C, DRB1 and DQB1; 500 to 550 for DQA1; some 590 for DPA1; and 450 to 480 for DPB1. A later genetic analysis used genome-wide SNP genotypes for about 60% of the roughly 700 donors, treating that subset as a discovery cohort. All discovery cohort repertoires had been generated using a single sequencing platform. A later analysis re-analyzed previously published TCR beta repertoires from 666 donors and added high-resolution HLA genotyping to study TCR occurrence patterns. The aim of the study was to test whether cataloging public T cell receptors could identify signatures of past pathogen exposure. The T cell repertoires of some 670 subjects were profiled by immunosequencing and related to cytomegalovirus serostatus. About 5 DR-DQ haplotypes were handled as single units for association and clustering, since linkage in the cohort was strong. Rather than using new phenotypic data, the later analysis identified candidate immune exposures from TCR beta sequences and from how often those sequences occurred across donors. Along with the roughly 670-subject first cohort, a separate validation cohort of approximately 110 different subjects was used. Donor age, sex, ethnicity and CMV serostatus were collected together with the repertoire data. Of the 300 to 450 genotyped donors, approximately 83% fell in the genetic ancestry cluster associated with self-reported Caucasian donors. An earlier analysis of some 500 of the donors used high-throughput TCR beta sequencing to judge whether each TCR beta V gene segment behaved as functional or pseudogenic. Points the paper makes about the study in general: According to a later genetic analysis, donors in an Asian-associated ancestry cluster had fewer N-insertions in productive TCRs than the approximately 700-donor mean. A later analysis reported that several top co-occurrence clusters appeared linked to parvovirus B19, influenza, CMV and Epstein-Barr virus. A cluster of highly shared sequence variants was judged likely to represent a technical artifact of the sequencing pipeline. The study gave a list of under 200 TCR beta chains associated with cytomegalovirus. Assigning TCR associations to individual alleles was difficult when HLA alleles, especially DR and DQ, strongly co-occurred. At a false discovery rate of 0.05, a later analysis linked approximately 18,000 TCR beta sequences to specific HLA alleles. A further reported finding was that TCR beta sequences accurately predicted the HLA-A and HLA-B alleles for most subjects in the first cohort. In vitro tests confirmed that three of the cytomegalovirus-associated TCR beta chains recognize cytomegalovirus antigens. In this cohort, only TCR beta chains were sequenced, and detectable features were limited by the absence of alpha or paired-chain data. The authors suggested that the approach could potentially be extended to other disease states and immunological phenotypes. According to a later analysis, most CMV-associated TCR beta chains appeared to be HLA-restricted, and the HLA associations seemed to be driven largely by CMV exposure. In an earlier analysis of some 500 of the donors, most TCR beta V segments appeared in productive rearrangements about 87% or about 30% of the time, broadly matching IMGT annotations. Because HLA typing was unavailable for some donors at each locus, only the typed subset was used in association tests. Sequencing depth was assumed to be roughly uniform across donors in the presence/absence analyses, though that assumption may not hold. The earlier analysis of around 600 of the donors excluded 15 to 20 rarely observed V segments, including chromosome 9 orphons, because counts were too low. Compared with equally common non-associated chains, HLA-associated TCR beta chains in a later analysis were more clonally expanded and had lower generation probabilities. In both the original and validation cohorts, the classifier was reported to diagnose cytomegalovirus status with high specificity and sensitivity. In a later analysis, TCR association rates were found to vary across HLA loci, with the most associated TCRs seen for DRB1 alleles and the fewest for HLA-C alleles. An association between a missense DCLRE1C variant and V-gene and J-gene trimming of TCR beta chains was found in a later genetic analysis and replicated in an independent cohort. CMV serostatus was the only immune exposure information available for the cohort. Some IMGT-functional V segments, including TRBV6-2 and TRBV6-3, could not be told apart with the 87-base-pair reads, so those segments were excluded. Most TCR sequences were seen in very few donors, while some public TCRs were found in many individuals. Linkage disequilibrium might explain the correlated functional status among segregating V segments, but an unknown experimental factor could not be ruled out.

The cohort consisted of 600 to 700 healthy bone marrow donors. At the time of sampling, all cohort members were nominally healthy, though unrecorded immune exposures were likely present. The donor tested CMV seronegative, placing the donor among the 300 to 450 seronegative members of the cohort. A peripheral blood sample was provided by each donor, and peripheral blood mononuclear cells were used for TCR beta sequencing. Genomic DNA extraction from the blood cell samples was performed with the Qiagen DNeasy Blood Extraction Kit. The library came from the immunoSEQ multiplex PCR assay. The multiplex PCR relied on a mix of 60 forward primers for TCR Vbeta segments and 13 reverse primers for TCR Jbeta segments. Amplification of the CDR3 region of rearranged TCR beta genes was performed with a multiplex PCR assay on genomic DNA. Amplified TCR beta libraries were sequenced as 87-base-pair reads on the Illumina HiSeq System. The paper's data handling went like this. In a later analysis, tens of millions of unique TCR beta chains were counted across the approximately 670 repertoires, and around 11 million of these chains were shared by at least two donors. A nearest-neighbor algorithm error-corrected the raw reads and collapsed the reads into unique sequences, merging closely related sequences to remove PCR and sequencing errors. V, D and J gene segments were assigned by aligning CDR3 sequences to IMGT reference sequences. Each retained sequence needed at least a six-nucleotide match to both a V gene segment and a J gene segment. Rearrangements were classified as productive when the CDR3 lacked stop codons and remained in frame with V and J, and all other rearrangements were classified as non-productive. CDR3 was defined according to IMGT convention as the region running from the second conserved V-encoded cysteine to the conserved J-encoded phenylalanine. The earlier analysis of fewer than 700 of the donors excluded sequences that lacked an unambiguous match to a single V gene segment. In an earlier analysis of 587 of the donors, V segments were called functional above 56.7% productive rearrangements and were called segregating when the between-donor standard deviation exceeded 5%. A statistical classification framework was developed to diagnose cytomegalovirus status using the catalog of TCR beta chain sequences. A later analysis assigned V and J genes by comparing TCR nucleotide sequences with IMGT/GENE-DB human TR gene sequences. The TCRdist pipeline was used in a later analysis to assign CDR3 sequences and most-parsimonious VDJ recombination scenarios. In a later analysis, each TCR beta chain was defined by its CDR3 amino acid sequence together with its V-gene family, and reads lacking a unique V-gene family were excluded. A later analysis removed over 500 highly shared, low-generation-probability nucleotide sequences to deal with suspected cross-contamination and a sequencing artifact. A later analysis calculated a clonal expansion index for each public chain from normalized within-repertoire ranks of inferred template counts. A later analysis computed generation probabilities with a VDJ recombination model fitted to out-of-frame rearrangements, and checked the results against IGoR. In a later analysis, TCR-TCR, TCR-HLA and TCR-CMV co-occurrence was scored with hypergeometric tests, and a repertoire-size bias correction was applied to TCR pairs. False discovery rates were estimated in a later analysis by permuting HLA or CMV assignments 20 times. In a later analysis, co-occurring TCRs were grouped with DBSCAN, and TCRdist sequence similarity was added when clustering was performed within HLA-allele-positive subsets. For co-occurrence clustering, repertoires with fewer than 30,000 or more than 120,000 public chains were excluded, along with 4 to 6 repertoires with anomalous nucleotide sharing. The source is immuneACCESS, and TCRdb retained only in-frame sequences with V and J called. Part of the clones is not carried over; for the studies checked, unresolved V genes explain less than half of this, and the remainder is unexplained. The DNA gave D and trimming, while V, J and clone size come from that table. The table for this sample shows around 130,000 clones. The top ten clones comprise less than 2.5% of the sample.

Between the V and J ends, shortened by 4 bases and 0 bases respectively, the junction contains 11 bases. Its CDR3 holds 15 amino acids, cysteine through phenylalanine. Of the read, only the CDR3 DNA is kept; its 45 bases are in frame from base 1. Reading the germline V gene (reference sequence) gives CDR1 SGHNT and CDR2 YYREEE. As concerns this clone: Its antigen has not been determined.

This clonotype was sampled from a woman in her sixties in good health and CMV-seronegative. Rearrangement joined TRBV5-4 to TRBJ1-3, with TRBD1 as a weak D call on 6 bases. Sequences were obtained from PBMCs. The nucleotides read TGTGCCAGCAGCATCGACAGGCCCTCTGGAAACACCATATATTTT. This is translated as CASSIDRPSGNTIYF.